These 23 T cell receptor beta chains share one sample of origin, sequenced in a study of shared clonotypes between healthy human individuals. Repertoires were generated with immunoSEQ multiplex PCR, while TCRdb's copy carries only in-frame clones and drops some. Of approximately 1,500,000 clones listed, under 99% are singletons. Sequencing input: naive CD4+ T cells sorted from blood. Subset: CD45RA+ positively selected. The receptors derive from a man aged 25 to 40 in good health.

The chain joins TRBV28 to TRBJ1-2; D uncertain. Trimming stripped 6 bases from V and 9 bases from J, with 14 bases between. Germline V CDR1 and CDR2: MDHEN, SYDVKM. There are 12 residues in the CDR3. The CDR3 reads CASRGVSSRYTF. The DNA of the CDR3 is TGTGCCAGCAGGGGAGTCAGTAGCCGCTACACCTTC.

The chain uses TRBV19 and TRBJ2-7; either TRBD1 or TRBD2 may supply D (5 bases each). The germline gives CDR1 LNHDA, CDR2 SQIVND (reference sequence). Deletions cut 4 bases from V and 2 bases from J, with 15 bases between. This CDR3 region has 15 residues. Written as DNA, the CDR3 is TGTGCCAGTAGTAAGGGTCACGGGACCCCCTACGAGCAGTACTTC. It is translated as CASSKGHGTPYEQYF.

In the case of this clone: Other DNA variants within this sample encode the same CDR3. This chain joins TRBV5-4 and TRBJ2-5, with D uncertain. CDR1 is SGHNT, CDR2 YYREEE, per germline (reference sequence). Trimming cost V 2 bases and J 4 bases, with 9 bases left between them. The CDR3 has 13 residues. CDR3 residues: CASSLGLGETQYF. The CDR3 coding sequence is TGTGCCAGCAGCTTAGGTCTGGGAGAGACCCAGTACTTC.

The J gene is TRBJ1-5, the V gene TRBV18; 7 bases agree with TRBD1. The trim removed 2 bases at V and 5 bases at J, leaving 6 bases unmatched. The CDR3 is 15 residues long. Germline V gives CDR1 KGHSH, CDR2 LQKENI. CDR3 protein: CASSPRKGAYQPQHF. CDR3 coding DNA: TGTGCCAGCTCACCAAGGAAGGGGGCATATCAGCCCCAGCATTTT.

The CDR3: CASSQGPERATDTQYF. The CDR3 DNA sequence: TGTGCCAGCAGCCAGGGCCCGGAAAGGGCGACAGATACGCAGTATTTT. The V gene is TRBV14, the J gene TRBJ2-3; D not certain. The V and J ends lost 3 bases and 3 bases respectively, with 16 bases between them. CDR1 and CDR2 from the germline V gene are SGHDN and FVKESK. The CDR3 is 16 amino acids.

The chain recombines TRBV11-3 with TRBJ2-2; D perhaps matches TRBD1 (5 bases). V shed 1 base and J shed 6 bases, with 12 bases lying between them. CDR1 and CDR2 from the germline V gene are SGHNT and YENEEA. The CDR3 length is 15 residues. In nucleotides, the CDR3 is TGTGCCAGCAGCTTAGCAGGGAATAAGGCCGGGGAGCTGTTTTTT. Its translation is CASSLAGNKAGELFF.

The J gene is TRBJ2-5, the V gene TRBV14; 15 bases are a match to TRBD2. Germline values: CDR1 SGHDN, CDR2 FVKESK. The CDR3 sequence is 17 residues long. Trimming took 4 bases from V and 5 from J; bases not matched to a gene: 8. The CDR3 DNA is TGTGCCAGCAGCCTTGGACTAGCGGGAGGGCCGGAGGAGACCCAGTACTTC. This translates into CASSLGLAGGPEETQYF.

J is TRBJ1-5 and V is TRBV6-5, with 7 nucleotides matching TRBD1. With V trimmed by 8 bases and J by 4 bases, 2 bases remained unmatched. Germline V lookup: CDR1 MNHEY, CDR2 SVGAGI. This CDR3 has 12 amino acids. The CDR3 nucleotides read TGTGCCAGCGGGACAGTTAATCAGCCCCAGCATTTT. This encodes CASGTVNQPQHF.

The chain joins TRBV5-4 to TRBJ2-1; 9 bases map to TRBD2. The CDR3 totals 17 residues. The V gene's germline CDR1 is SGHNT and CDR2 YYREEE (reference sequence). V lost 2 bases to trimming and J lost 2 bases; unmatched junction nucleotides: 8. The CDR3 protein is CASSFPKAGGAYNEQFF. CDR3 DNA: TGTGCCAGCAGCTTTCCGAAAGCGGGAGGAGCCTACAATGAGCAGTTCTTC.

The chain joins TRBV2 to TRBJ2-7; 8 nucleotides line up with TRBD1. Germline V lookup: CDR1 SNHLY, CDR2 FYNNEI. J was trimmed by 2 bases and V by 7 bases; bases with no gene match: 4. This CDR3 has 13 amino acids. The CDR3 spells CASKAGGAYEQYF. The CDR3 nucleotides are TGTGCCAGCAAAGCAGGGGGCGCCTACGAGCAGTACTTC.

In its sample, this clone was seen once. Other DNA sequences within the sample encode an identical CDR3. The J gene is TRBJ1-2, the V gene TRBV30, with 9 bases matching TRBD1. Trimming removed 4 bases from V and 3 bases from J; junction bases left unmatched: 9. There are 15 residues in the CDR3. Germline V gene lookup returns CDR1 GTSNPN and CDR2 SVGIG (reference sequence). The CDR3 here is CAWNPDRGAYYGYTF. The CDR3, as DNA: TGTGCCTGGAATCCGGACAGGGGAGCCTACTATGGCTACACCTTC. The entire variable domain, with the rest obtained from reference TRBV30 and TRBJ1-2, is as follows: SQTIHQWPATLVQPVGSPLSLECTVEGTSNPNLYWYRQAAGRGLQLLFYSVGIGQISSEVPQNLSASRPQDRQFILSSKKLLLSDSGFYLCAWNPDRGAYYGYTFGSGTRLTVV.

This rearrangement joins TRBV5-4 to TRBJ2-3, with D uncertain. V was clipped by 4 bases and J by 2 bases, with 5 bases between them. CDR3 length: 12 residues. Germline V gene data show CDR1 as SGHNT and CDR2 as YYREEE (reference sequence). This CDR3 reads CASSQDTDTQYF. The DNA for the CDR3 is TGTGCCAGCAGCCAGGACACAGATACGCAGTATTTT.

V is TRBV5-6 and J is TRBJ2-7; D remains ambiguous. CDR1 and CDR2 from the germline V gene are SGHDT and YYEEEE. The V end lost 3 bases, the J end lost 0 bases, and 16 bases lay between the germline ends. The CDR3 runs 16 residues. This chain's CDR3 is CASSSRLTFRSYEQYF. The CDR3 bases are TGTGCCAGCAGCTCCCGGCTGACTTTCCGCTCCTACGAGCAGTACTTC.

The chain combines TRBV7-6 with TRBJ1-4; D not certain. Trimming removed 5 bases from V and 0 bases from J, with 10 bases in between. The germline gives CDR1 SGHVS, CDR2 FNYEAQ. CDR3 length: 15 amino acids. The DNA of the CDR3 is TGTGCCAGCAGCCGAAGAGACGCAACTAATGAAAAACTGTTTTTT. It encodes CASSRRDATNEKLFF.

The V and J genes are TRBV7-2 and TRBJ2-7; no firm D call. V was pared by 2 bases and J by 2 bases, with 10 bases between. This CDR3 contains 14 residues. Germline lookup yields CDR1 SGHTA and CDR2 FQGNSA. The CDR3 region has the DNA TGTGCCAGCAGCTTATTTTCCGGTACCTACGAGCAGTACTTC. Protein sequence: CASSLFSGTYEQYF.

V is TRBV29-1 and J is TRBJ1-4; no clear D gene. Germline-derived CDR1 and CDR2 are SQVTM and ANQGSEA. The CDR3 totals 13 residues. The V end was cut by 4 bases, the J end by 2 bases, with 8 bases between. CDR3 sequence reads: CSVVVGTNEKLFF. CDR3 in DNA: TGCAGCGTTGTAGTGGGGACTAATGAAAAACTGTTTTTT. The variable domain in full, with the rest retrieved from reference TRBV29-1 and TRBJ1-4, is SAVISQKPSRDICQRGTSLTIQCQVDSQVTMMFWYRQQPGQSLTLIATANQGSEATYESGFVIDKFPISRPNLTFSTLTVSNMSPEDSSIYLCSVVVGTNEKLFFGSGTQLSVL.

This chain connects TRBV27 to TRBJ2-6; D ambiguous. The CDR3 is 18 amino acids. The germline gives CDR1 MNHEY, CDR2 SMNVEV (reference sequence). The ends were cut back, 5 bases at V and 0 bases at J, with 17 bases in the middle. CDR3 DNA: TGTGCCAGCAGTCCTCCTACGGCCAGAAACTCTGGGGCCAACGTCCTGACTTTC. Protein product: CASSPPTARNSGANVLTF. The full variable domain, completed using reference TRBV27 and TRBJ2-6, is EAQVTQNPRYLITVTGKKLTVTCSQNMNHEYMSWYRQDPGLGLRQIYYSMNVEVTDKGDVPEGYKVSRKEKRNFPLILESPSPNQTSLYFCASSPPTARNSGANVLTFGAGSRLTVL.

The J gene is TRBJ2-1, the V gene TRBV27; D call uncertain. V dropped 1 base and J dropped 6 bases, with 13 bases sitting between them. There are 15 residues in the CDR3. The germline V gene encodes CDR1 MNHEY and CDR2 SMNVEV (reference sequence). CDR3 nucleotides: TGTGCCAGCAGTTTATACCCCCGCGCATTCAATGAGCAGTTCTTC. Residues: CASSLYPRAFNEQFF.

This chain links TRBV11-2 with TRBJ2-5; a possible D gene is TRBD2 (5 bases). With 0 bases removed from V and 4 bases from J, the gap between germline ends came to 9 bases. Looked up from germline, CDR1 is SGHAT and CDR2 is FQNNGV. The CDR3 is made up of 14 amino acids. In nucleotides, the CDR3 is TGTGCCAGCAGCTTAGATGGTAGCGCAGAGACCCAGTACTTC. Translating it yields CASSLDGSAETQYF.

The rearrangement joins TRBV19 to TRBJ2-2; D is perhaps TRBD2 (6 bases). Germline-derived CDR1 and CDR2 are LNHDA and SQIVND (reference sequence). Trimming shortened V by 7 bases and J by 1 base, and 16 bases separated the two germline ends. CDR3 length equals 16 residues. CDR3 DNA: TGTGCCAGTACGGGGGAATGGCTGAGGAACACCGGGGAGCTGTTTTTT. Protein: CASTGEWLRNTGELFF.

This chain links TRBV19 with TRBJ2-7, with a weak D call TRBD2 (5 bases). Germline CDR1 and CDR2: LNHDA and SQIVND (reference sequence). V lost 1 base and J lost 3, with 13 bases in between. The CDR3 sequence is 15 residues long. Here the CDR3 reads CASSIVRGFGYEQYF. The CDR3 nucleotides read TGTGCCAGTAGTATAGTCAGAGGGTTTGGCTACGAGCAGTACTTC.

The chain combines TRBV27 with TRBJ2-7, with 8 bases matching TRBD2. From germline, CDR1 is MNHEY and CDR2 SMNVEV (reference sequence). The CDR3 contains 15 residues. After removal of 5 bases from V and 2 bases from J, the junction contained 8 bases not matched to a gene. The CDR3 DNA reads as TGTGCCAGCAGTCCCCCCCCAGCGGGAGCCTACGAGCAGTACTTC. The encoded protein is CASSPPPAGAYEQYF.

This rearrangement joins TRBV7-3 to TRBJ2-1; no reliable D call. CDR3 size: 13 residues. V was pared by 6 bases and J by 8 bases, with 14 bases between. Germline lookup yields CDR1 SGHTA and CDR2 FQGTGA. CDR3 protein: CASRASSRDEQFF. CDR3 nucleotide sequence: TGTGCCAGCAGGGCGAGCAGTCGCGATGAGCAGTTCTTC. The full variable domain, in which reference TRBV7-3 and TRBJ2-1 provide the parts outside the CDR3, is GAGVSQTPSNKVTEKGKYVELRCDPISGHTALYWYRQSLGQGPEFLIYFQGTGAADDSGLPNDRFFAVRPEGSVSTLKIQRTERGDSAVYLCASRASSRDEQFFGPGTRLTVL.